Here is one T cell receptor (beta chain) with its context. Which antigen it targets is not known. Base-call qualities are not available, and no considerably larger clone is one nucleotide away. Collaborating institutions collected whole blood in K2EDTA tubes following their own protocols. Collaborator samples were shipped for TCRbeta analysis as frozen whole blood, isolated PBMCs, or DNA extracted from either sample type. TCRbeta CDR3 regions were amplified from genomic DNA using the immunoSEQ Assay, a bias-controlled multiplex PCR. The original pipeline was this. Within the assay, amplification of reference gene primers was used to estimate how many nucleated cells each sample contained. To quantify the absolute abundance of each unique TCRbeta CDR3 rearrangement, sequence reads were collapsed and filtered. Productive Simpson clonality was computed per sample as the square root of Simpson's diversity index over productive rearrangements. Entries here come from immuneACCESS through TCRdb and include only in-frame sequences with V and J called. Some clones fail to appear in such tables; in the studies checked, an unresolved V gene covers under half of the shortfall, and the cause of the remainder is unknown. That table is the source of V, J and clone size, and D and trimming were worked out from the DNA. The sample contains about 210,000 clones, 75% to 90% of them found a single time. The ten largest clonotypes hold about 5% of the sample.

V is pared back by 8 bases and J by 3 bases, with 16 bases lying between the germline termini. The CDR3, from cysteine to phenylalanine, totals 14 residues. Of the read, only the CDR3 DNA is kept; its 42 bases are in frame from base 1. CDR1 and CDR2, looked up from the germline V gene (reference sequence), are MNHEY and SMNVEV. These data come from a study of blood T cell repertoires in COVID-19 (dated by TCRdb to 2020 to 2022). Context from the whole study: The collaborator samples originated in the United States, Italy and Spain and spanned the acute and convalescent phases of COVID-19. The samples were drawn from the first 160 participants of the ongoing ImmuneRACE study and from roughly 1,300 subjects provided by 6 global collaborators. Where HLA class I and class II types were available, the types were taken from metadata supplied by the sample provider, not from assay-based typing. The repertoires were released in a freely available public database meant as a resource for research on the immune response to SARS-CoV-2. Subjects who had been exposed to COVID-19, were actively infected with it, or had recovered from it provided the deeply sampled blood TCRbeta repertoires that made up the dataset. The prospective study material was composed of cDNA or gDNA derived from T cells, B-cell-depleted T cells, or PBMCs. Sample metadata almost always included a de-identified subject ID, COVID-19 status, age in years and sex.

On the study overall, not on this receptor specifically: The amount of clinical and demographic metadata varied by source and participant and was provided uncurated.

Specimen: peripheral blood. The chain joins TRBV27 to TRBJ2-5; the D gene remains uncertain. This receptor was identified in a woman in her forties with acute or convalescent COVID-19. The CDR3 sequence is CASAPVSFKETQYF. The DNA sequence is TGTGCCAGCGCCCCGGTAAGTTTTAAAGAGACCCAGTACTTC.